Following are 5 T cell receptor beta chains from one sample sequenced in a study of cytotoxic CD8 clonotypes in ibrutinib-treated CLL. Sequenced by immunoSEQ multiplex PCR; TCRdb stores in-frame clones only, minus some. The sample lists under 200,000 clones; roughly four fifths were seen once. The sample consisted of PBMCs, taken after 24 months of ibrutinib treatment. All receptors derive from a human donor with chronic lymphocytic leukemia.

The chain recombines TRBV6-1 with TRBJ1-5; D is undetermined. The ends were cut back, 7 bases at V and 0 bases at J, with 7 bases in the middle. Per the germline V gene, CDR1 is MNHNS and CDR2 is SASEGT. The CDR3 runs to 13 residues. The CDR3 DNA sequence: TGTGCCAGCACCGACTATAGCAATCAGCCCCAGCATTTT. As protein: CASTDYSNQPQHF.

V and J are TRBV19 and TRBJ1-3, with 12 nucleotides matching TRBD1. J was trimmed by 3 bases and V by 8 bases; bases with no gene match: 2. In germline, CDR1 is LNHDA, CDR2 SQIVND (reference sequence). The CDR3 sequence is 14 residues long. The CDR3 loop reads CASRDRGLGNTIYF. In DNA, the CDR3 is TGTGCCAGTCGGGACAGGGGGCTTGGAAACACCATATATTTT.

In regard to this clone: The same CDR3 also results from other DNA sequences found in this sample. The chain couples TRBV5-1 to TRBJ1-5; D perhaps matches TRBD1 (5 bases). The CDR3 sequence is 14 residues long. Per germline, CDR1 SGHRS and CDR2 YFSETQ. The V gene lost 1 base and the J gene lost 2 bases, with 7 bases spanning the gap. The CDR3 protein is CASSLTGGNQPQHF. CDR3 nucleotide sequence: TGCGCCAGCAGCTTGACGGGGGGCAATCAGCCCCAGCATTTT.

This sequence joins TRBV7-2 and TRBJ1-4; 7 nucleotides align to TRBD1. V lost 5 bases and J lost 9; bases outside the gene matches: 12. Germline CDR1 and CDR2: SGHTA and FQGNSA. This CDR3 has 15 amino acids. CDR3 region: CASSTPGTAAKKLFF. CDR3 nucleotides: TGTGCCAGCAGCACCCCCGGGACAGCGGCGAAAAAACTGTTTTTT.

The V gene is TRBV20-1, the J gene TRBJ2-7; D not certain. Germline V gene lookup returns CDR1 DFQATT and CDR2 SNEGSKA (reference sequence). The CDR3 consists of 11 residues. Trimming removed 7 bases at V and 4 bases at J, with 11 bases between. The CDR3 DNA sequence: TGCAGTGGCAGTCACCCATACGAGCAGTACTTC. Amino acids: CSGSHPYEQYF.